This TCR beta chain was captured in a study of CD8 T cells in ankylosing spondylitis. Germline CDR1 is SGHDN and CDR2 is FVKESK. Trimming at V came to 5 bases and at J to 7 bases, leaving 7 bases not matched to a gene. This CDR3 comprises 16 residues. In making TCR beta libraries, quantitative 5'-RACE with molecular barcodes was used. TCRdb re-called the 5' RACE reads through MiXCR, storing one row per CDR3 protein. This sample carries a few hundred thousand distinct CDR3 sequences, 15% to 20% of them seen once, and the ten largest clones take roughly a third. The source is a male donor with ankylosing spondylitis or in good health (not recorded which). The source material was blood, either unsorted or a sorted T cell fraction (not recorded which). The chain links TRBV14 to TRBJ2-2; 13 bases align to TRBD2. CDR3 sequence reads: CASSNTSGRAGGELFF. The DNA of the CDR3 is TGTGCCAGCAGCAACACTAGCGGGAGGGCCGGCGGGGAGCTGTTTTTT.